This record covers a single T cell receptor (beta chain). The antigen is not known. The source of the sample is a study of cytomegalovirus exposure and HLA in healthy donors. Study-level findings and limits: V- and J-gene trimming of TCR beta was linked (in a later analysis) to a missense DCLRE1C variant. Immune exposure was documented only through CMV serostatus.

The primer mix had 60 Vbeta and 13 Jbeta primers. TCRdb's copy holds only in-frame clones and misses some; the assay was immunoSEQ multiplex PCR. The sample has around 120,000 clones, about 80% seen once; the top ten hold 1.8%. The V and J ends lost 5 bases and 1 base, in that order; junction bases with no gene match: 3. Germline V lookup: CDR1 LNHDA, CDR2 SQIVND (reference sequence). The CDR3 is made up of 14 amino acids. This receptor was obtained from a man younger than 30 in good health and CMV-seronegative. The chain employs TRBV19 and TRBJ2-3; 7 nucleotides match TRBD2. The sequenced material came from PBMCs. The CDR3 is CASSPGGGTDTQYF. The DNA for the CDR3 is TGTGCCAGTAGTCCGGGAGGAGGCACAGATACGCAGTATTTT. Using reference TRBV19 and TRBJ2-3 for the parts outside the CDR3, the full variable domain is DGGITQSPKYLFRKEGQNVTLSCEQNLNHDAMYWYRQDPGQGLRLIYYSQIVNDFQKGDIAEGYSVSREKKESFPLTVTSAQKNPTAFYLCASSPGGGTDTQYFGPGTRLTVL.